Here is one T cell receptor (beta chain) with its context. Sequencing used immunoSEQ multiplex PCR; TCRdb keeps in-frame clones, though not all of them. The top ten hold more than 0.01% of the sample, which has 650,000 to 950,000 clones, approximately 85% seen once. These data come from a study of shared T cell receptors in the human thymus. This same sample was also part of a study on human thymus T cells. That study reports: Thymic and blood repertoires showed apparently biased V and J gene usage. Related studies noted strongly shared thymic repertoires across unrelated people.

This TCR was recovered from a girl less than two years old with a congenital heart defect. The specimen sequenced was thymocytes.

The CDR3 loop is CASSPLGSSNYNEQFF. The CDR3 DNA reads as TGTGCCAGCAGTCCCCTCGGTAGCTCGAACTACAATGAGCAGTTCTTC. This rearrangement joins TRBV27 to TRBJ2-1; D ambiguous. The germline CDR1 and CDR2 sequences are MNHEY and SMNVEV (reference sequence). V lost 5 bases and J 3 bases, leaving 17 bases between the germline ends. The CDR3 runs 16 residues.